This T cell receptor (beta chain) is drawn from a study of OX40 agonist ivuxolimab in advanced cancers. With regard to the full study: Ivuxolimab, which targeted the costimulatory receptor OX40 (CD134), was an agonistic, fully human IgG2 monoclonal antibody. Intravenous ivuxolimab was administered to patients every 2 weeks at six dose levels: 0.01, 0.1, 0.3, 1.5, 3 and 10 mg/kg. Of the roughly 50 dose-escalation patients, hepatocellular carcinoma was present in approximately 20, melanoma in around 15, renal cell carcinoma in 9 and head and neck cancer in 9. In the dose-escalation cohort, around four fifths of patients were male, and the mean age was approximately 60 years with a range of about 23 to 79. Prior anti-PD-1, anti-PD-L1 or anti-CTLA-4 therapy was permitted, and about 40% of dose-escalation patients had received checkpoint inhibitors. Partial responses occurred in three dose-escalation patients, of whom one had hepatocellular carcinoma and two had cutaneous melanoma. The purpose of peripheral TCRbeta sequencing was to test whether ivuxolimab changed TCR sequence diversity and led to clonal T-cell expansion. The paper reports the monotherapy dose-escalation portion (N of about 54 patients) of the phase I ivuxolimab trial. Overall study results and their limits: At doses from 0.1 to 3.0 mg/kg, clonal expansion was seen in both CD4+ and CD8+ blood T cells between baseline and week 6. After ivuxolimab, CD8+ T cells had more expanded clones than CD4+ T cells on average. Low levels of normalized T-cell clonal expansion were also seen in some patients who did not respond. Partial responders in the 0.1-3.0 mg/kg groups had among the lowest normalized peripheral clonal expansion, especially among CD8+ T cells. The antigen specificity of the clonally expanded peripheral T cells was not determined.

Details on this clone: It has no known antigen specificity. There are no base qualities to consult, and no much larger clone falls within one base.

Genomic DNA was extracted from sorted cells for sequencing of the TCRbeta CDR3 region. TCRbeta CDR3 regions were sequenced using the immunoSEQ Assay. TCRdb took over this immuneACCESS table, retaining in-frame rearrangements with V and J assigned. Such tables are incomplete; in checked studies, under half of the missing clones stem from an unresolved V gene, and the remainder is unexplained. Within this sample are around 91,000 clones, with 89% of them counted one time only. The top ten clones comprise approximately 0.19% of the sample. The germline V gene yields SGHTA for CDR1 and FQGNSA for CDR2. From the cysteine through the phenylalanine, the CDR3 covers 12 amino acids. CDR3 DNA is the only sequence kept; it has 36 bases, read in frame from the first base. V and J are trimmed by 5 bases and 9 bases, and the gene matches miss 6 bases of the junction. The trial excluded patients who had a history of autoimmune disease or were on systemic immunosuppression. Peripheral blood for TCR sequencing was collected from all dose cohorts at baseline, on cycle 4 day 1, and on cycle 7 day 1. The samples were taken from a phase I, first-in-human, multicenter, open-label dose-escalation trial of ivuxolimab. Adults with locally advanced or metastatic melanoma, renal cell carcinoma, hepatocellular carcinoma or head and neck squamous cell carcinoma were enrolled in the trial. Before TCR sequencing, CD4+ and CD8+ T cells were separately sorted from peripheral blood.

The receptor chain draws on TRBV7-2 and TRBJ2-5; 7 bases in the junction line up with TRBD1. This TCR came from an adult with an advanced solid tumor such as melanoma, head and neck, liver or kidney cancer. Sample: CD4+ or CD8+ T cells sorted from blood, taken in a trial of the OX40 agonist ivuxolimab. The DNA sequence is TGTGCCAGCAGCAAGGGACAGCCCCCCCAGTACTTC. The resulting protein is CASSKGQPPQYF.